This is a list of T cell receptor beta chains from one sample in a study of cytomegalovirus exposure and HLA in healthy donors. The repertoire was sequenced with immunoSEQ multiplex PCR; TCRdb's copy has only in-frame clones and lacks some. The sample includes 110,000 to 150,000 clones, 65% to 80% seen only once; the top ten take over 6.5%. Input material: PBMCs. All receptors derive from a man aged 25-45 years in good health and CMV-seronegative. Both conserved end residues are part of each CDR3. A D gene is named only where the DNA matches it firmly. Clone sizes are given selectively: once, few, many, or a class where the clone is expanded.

CDR3 DNA: TGTGCCAGCAGAACACCCGGGACTAGCGGCTACGAGCAGTACTTC; CDR3 protein: CASRTPGTSGYEQYF; J gene: TRBJ2-7; clone size: .; V gene: TRBV27; D gene: TRBD2
CDR3 DNA: TGTGCCTGGGGGCTCGGACAACCGAACACTGAAGCTTTCTTT; CDR3 protein: CAWGLGQPNTEAFF; J gene: TRBJ1-1; clone size: once; V gene: TRBV30; D gene: .
CDR3 DNA: TGCAGCGTTGGATGGGACAGGGGGAGGAATGAGCAGTTCTTC; CDR3 protein: CSVGWDRGRNEQFF; J gene: TRBJ2-1; clone size: .; V gene: TRBV29-1; D gene: TRBD1
CDR3 DNA: TGTGCCAGCACTTCGTCGCAGGGAATGGGAGAGACCCAGTACTTC; CDR3 protein: CASTSSQGMGETQYF; J gene: TRBJ2-5; clone size: once; V gene: TRBV2; D gene: .
CDR3 DNA: TGTGCCAGCAGCCATGGGGCGGGCAGGACAGGTGCCTACGAGCAGTACTTC; CDR3 protein: CASSHGAGRTGAYEQYF; J gene: TRBJ2-7; clone size: once; V gene: TRBV7-9; D gene: TRBD1
CDR3 DNA: TGTGCCAGCAGCCCCCTGACCCGGACTTGGGAAAAACTGTTTTTT; CDR3 protein: CASSPLTRTWEKLFF; J gene: TRBJ1-4; clone size: .; V gene: TRBV28; D gene: .
CDR3 DNA: TGTGCCAGCAAACGACAGGGGGAAAATAGCAATCAGGCCCAGCATTTT; CDR3 protein: CASKRQGENSNQAQHF; J gene: TRBJ1-5; clone size: .; V gene: TRBV6-6; D gene: TRBD1
CDR3 DNA: TGTGCCAGCACCCCGGGACAGGGGGGATCGGAGCAGTACTTC; CDR3 protein: CASTPGQGGSEQYF; J gene: TRBJ2-7; clone size: .; V gene: TRBV28; D gene: TRBD1
CDR3 DNA: TGTGCCAGCAGTCGCCGGGACAGGGGTGTCCATGAGCAGTTCTTC; CDR3 protein: CASSRRDRGVHEQFF; J gene: TRBJ2-1; clone size: few; V gene: TRBV5-6; D gene: TRBD1
CDR3 DNA: TGTGCCAGCAGCTTAGGACAGAACACAGATACGCAGTATTTT; CDR3 protein: CASSLGQNTDTQYF; J gene: TRBJ2-3; clone size: once; V gene: TRBV11-2; D gene: .
CDR3 DNA: TGTGCCAGCAGCTTAGAGGGTAGCGTGAACACCGGGGAGCTGTTTTTT; CDR3 protein: CASSLEGSVNTGELFF; J gene: TRBJ2-2; clone size: once; V gene: TRBV7-8; D gene: .
CDR3 DNA: TGTGCCAGCAGCTTGAGCCCCCAAGAGACCCAGTACTTC; CDR3 protein: CASSLSPQETQYF; J gene: TRBJ2-5; clone size: .; V gene: TRBV7-3; D gene: .
CDR3 DNA: TGTGCCAGCAGCTCGGACTTGAGGACAGGGGGCTCTGGGGCCAACGTCCTGACTTTC; CDR3 protein: CASSSDLRTGGSGANVLTF; J gene: TRBJ2-6; clone size: .; V gene: TRBV5-4; D gene: TRBD1
CDR3 DNA: TGTGCCAGCAGCCGGACTAGCGGGAGTCAAAAAGAGCAGTTCTTC; CDR3 protein: CASSRTSGSQKEQFF; J gene: TRBJ2-1; clone size: .; V gene: TRBV4-2; D gene: TRBD2
CDR3 DNA: TGTGCCAGCAGCTTAGTATACAGGGGCCCCGAAAAACTGTTTTTT; CDR3 protein: CASSLVYRGPEKLFF; J gene: TRBJ1-4; clone size: .; V gene: TRBV11-2; D gene: TRBD1
CDR3 DNA: TGTGCCAGCAGCGCAGGACAGGTCGGAGAGACCCAGTACTTC; CDR3 protein: CASSAGQVGETQYF; J gene: TRBJ2-5; clone size: .; V gene: TRBV9; D gene: TRBD1
CDR3 DNA: TGTGCCAGTAGGCATAGACAGGGGGTATCTGGGGCCAACGTCCTGACTTTC; CDR3 protein: CASRHRQGVSGANVLTF; J gene: TRBJ2-6; clone size: .; V gene: TRBV19; D gene: TRBD1
CDR3 DNA: TGTGCCAGCAGCAGTCGGGACAGGGCGAACACTGAAGCTTTCTTT; CDR3 protein: CASSSRDRANTEAFF; J gene: TRBJ1-1; clone size: .; V gene: TRBV5-8; D gene: TRBD1
CDR3 DNA: TGTGCCAGCAGCTACCGGGACTCTAGCTCCTACAATGAGCAGTTCTTC; CDR3 protein: CASSYRDSSSYNEQFF; J gene: TRBJ2-1; clone size: .; V gene: TRBV7-8; D gene: .
CDR3 DNA: TGTGCCAGCAGCTTAGGGGACAGTGACGACGAGACCCAGTACTTC; CDR3 protein: CASSLGDSDDETQYF; J gene: TRBJ2-5; clone size: .; V gene: TRBV11-3; D gene: TRBD1
CDR3 DNA: TGTGCCAGCAGCCCGGGACTAGCGGAAAAGTTCTTC; CDR3 protein: CASSPGLAEKFF; J gene: TRBJ2-1; clone size: few; V gene: TRBV7-2; D gene: TRBD2
CDR3 DNA: TGTGCCAGCAGTTTCAACACGCTGGACAGTCAGCCCCAGCATTTT; CDR3 protein: CASSFNTLDSQPQHF; J gene: TRBJ1-5; clone size: .; V gene: TRBV28; D gene: .
CDR3 DNA: TGTGCCAGCAGTTTCGGATGGAGGGACGTAAGCTATGGCTACACCTTC; CDR3 protein: CASSFGWRDVSYGYTF; J gene: TRBJ1-2; clone size: .; V gene: TRBV11-2; D gene: .
CDR3 DNA: TGTGCCAGCAGCTTAGACAGGGGAAATGAAAAACTGTTTTTT; CDR3 protein: CASSLDRGNEKLFF; J gene: TRBJ1-4; clone size: .; V gene: TRBV5-4; D gene: TRBD1
CDR3 DNA: TGTGCCATCTCCGGGACAGGGGTAACCGGGGAGCTGTTTTTT; CDR3 protein: CAISGTGVTGELFF; J gene: TRBJ2-2; clone size: .; V gene: TRBV10-3; D gene: TRBD1
CDR3 DNA: TGTGCCAGCAGCTGGGCCGGGGGGGGCAATCAGCCCCAGCATTTT; CDR3 protein: CASSWAGGGNQPQHF; J gene: TRBJ1-5; clone size: .; V gene: TRBV5-8; D gene: .
CDR3 DNA: TGTGCCAGCAGCTATAGAGGGCAGGGGCTGAAGAGCTACGAGCAGTACTTC; CDR3 protein: CASSYRGQGLKSYEQYF; J gene: TRBJ2-7; clone size: .; V gene: TRBV27; D gene: .
CDR3 DNA: TGTGCCAGTAGCCCTACAGGGTTCAATCAGCCCCAGCATTTT; CDR3 protein: CASSPTGFNQPQHF; J gene: TRBJ1-5; clone size: once; V gene: TRBV19; D gene: .
CDR3 DNA: TGCGCCAGCAGCTTGGTCTCTTCTCGGGGTGCCTACGAGCAGTACTTC; CDR3 protein: CASSLVSSRGAYEQYF; J gene: TRBJ2-7; clone size: .; V gene: TRBV5-1; D gene: .
CDR3 DNA: TGTGCCAGCAGCTTCTTTGGGCTTAGTGGGGCCAACGTCCTGACTTTC; CDR3 protein: CASSFFGLSGANVLTF; J gene: TRBJ2-6; clone size: .; V gene: TRBV5-6; D gene: .
CDR3 DNA: TGCAGCGTCGGGACAGGGGACACTGAAGCTTTCTTT; CDR3 protein: CSVGTGDTEAFF; J gene: TRBJ1-1; clone size: .; V gene: TRBV29-1; D gene: TRBD1
CDR3 DNA: TGCGCCAGCAAAGCGGGGGCCGAGGGAGATACGCAGTATTTT; CDR3 protein: CASKAGAEGDTQYF; J gene: TRBJ2-3; clone size: .; V gene: TRBV5-1; D gene: TRBD2
CDR3 DNA: TGTGCCAGCAGCTTTACAGGTACCTACGAGCAGTACTTC; CDR3 protein: CASSFTGTYEQYF; J gene: TRBJ2-7; clone size: .; V gene: TRBV7-2; D gene: .
CDR3 DNA: TGTGCCACCAGCATTAGGAGGGACACCGGGGAGCTGTTTTTT; CDR3 protein: CATSIRRDTGELFF; J gene: TRBJ2-2; clone size: .; V gene: TRBV15; D gene: .
CDR3 DNA: TGTGCCTGGAGCATCGGACAGGAGGATACGCAGTATTTT; CDR3 protein: CAWSIGQEDTQYF; J gene: TRBJ2-3; clone size: .; V gene: TRBV30; D gene: TRBD1
CDR3 DNA: TGCAGCGTTGCTTCCGGGACAGGGACCGACGAGCAGTACTTC; CDR3 protein: CSVASGTGTDEQYF; J gene: TRBJ2-7; clone size: .; V gene: TRBV29-1; D gene: TRBD1
CDR3 DNA: TGTGCCAGCAGCTCCGGGGTGACCGGGGAGCTGTTTTTT; CDR3 protein: CASSSGVTGELFF; J gene: TRBJ2-2; clone size: few; V gene: TRBV6-1; D gene: .
CDR3 DNA: TGTGCCAGCAGTCTTTACAGGGTCATGAACACTGAAGCTTTCTTT; CDR3 protein: CASSLYRVMNTEAFF; J gene: TRBJ1-1; clone size: .; V gene: TRBV28; D gene: .
CDR3 DNA: TGTGCCAGCAGGGGTGGGGCCAACGGCCTGACTTTC; CDR3 protein: CASRGGANGLTF; J gene: TRBJ2-6; clone size: .; V gene: TRBV27; D gene: .
CDR3 DNA: TGCAGCGTTAATGCAGCGGGGACCTACAATGAGCAGTTCTTC; CDR3 protein: CSVNAAGTYNEQFF; J gene: TRBJ2-1; clone size: .; V gene: TRBV29-1; D gene: TRBD2
CDR3 DNA: TGTGCCAGCAGCCCCCCGGGGGGGTCAGAGACCCAGTACTTC; CDR3 protein: CASSPPGGSETQYF; J gene: TRBJ2-5; clone size: .; V gene: TRBV6-5; D gene: TRBD2
CDR3 DNA: TGCGCCAGCAGACCCCGACAAGAAGCTTCACCCCTCCACTTT; CDR3 protein: CASRPRQEASPLHF; J gene: TRBJ1-6; clone size: .; V gene: TRBV4-1; D gene: .
CDR3 DNA: TGCAGTGCCCCGGGCTATGGCTACACCTTC; CDR3 protein: CSAPGYGYTF; J gene: TRBJ1-2; clone size: .; V gene: TRBV20-1; D gene: .
CDR3 DNA: TGTGCCAGTAGTATAGAAAAGGGGTACTATGGCTACACCTTC; CDR3 protein: CASSIEKGYYGYTF; J gene: TRBJ1-2; clone size: .; V gene: TRBV19; D gene: .
CDR3 DNA: TGCGCCAGCAGTGGACTAGCGGGGTTTCAAGAGACCCAGTACTTC; CDR3 protein: CASSGLAGFQETQYF; J gene: TRBJ2-5; clone size: .; V gene: TRBV5-1; D gene: TRBD2
CDR3 DNA: TGTGCCAGCAGCTTACGTCAGGGTCCAATATCATATGAGCAGTTCTTC; CDR3 protein: CASSLRQGPISYEQFF; J gene: TRBJ2-1; clone size: .; V gene: TRBV7-9; D gene: .
CDR3 DNA: TGTGCCAGCAGCGTCTACAGGGACGCGAACACCGGGGAGCTGTTTTTT; CDR3 protein: CASSVYRDANTGELFF; J gene: TRBJ2-2; clone size: few; V gene: TRBV9; D gene: .
CDR3 DNA: TGTGCCAGTAGTGATCAGTTCTACACTGAAGCTTTCTTT; CDR3 protein: CASSDQFYTEAFF; J gene: TRBJ1-1; clone size: .; V gene: TRBV19; D gene: .
CDR3 DNA: TGTGCTAGCAGCCTCCAGCCCCCTCGACTAGCGGGATTAGCTGGGGCCAACGTCCTGACTTTC; CDR3 protein: CASSLQPPRLAGLAGANVLTF; J gene: TRBJ2-6; clone size: .; V gene: TRBV4-2; D gene: TRBD2
CDR3 DNA: TGTGCCAGCAGCCCCCCGGGACAGGGATGGGCAGATACGCAGTATTTT; CDR3 protein: CASSPPGQGWADTQYF; J gene: TRBJ2-3; clone size: .; V gene: TRBV14; D gene: TRBD1
CDR3 DNA: TGTGCCAGCAGCTCCACGGCGGATCAGCCCCAGCATTTT; CDR3 protein: CASSSTADQPQHF; J gene: TRBJ1-5; clone size: .; V gene: TRBV9; D gene: .
CDR3 DNA: TGTGCCAGCAGCTTGGGAGGGAAAATATCTGGAAACACCATATATTTT; CDR3 protein: CASSLGGKISGNTIYF; J gene: TRBJ1-3; clone size: .; V gene: TRBV5-6; D gene: .
CDR3 DNA: TGTGCCAGCAGACAAAACAGAGCTTTCTTT; CDR3 protein: CASRQNRAFF; J gene: TRBJ1-1; clone size: .; V gene: TRBV28; D gene: .
CDR3 DNA: TGTGCCAGCAGCTCAGGGAGTAGCGGCTGGGATGAGCAGTTCTTC; CDR3 protein: CASSSGSSGWDEQFF; J gene: TRBJ2-1; clone size: .; V gene: TRBV7-8; D gene: .
CDR3 DNA: TGCGCCAGCAGTGAGTCCCTAGCGGGGAACACAGATACGCAGTATTTT; CDR3 protein: CASSESLAGNTDTQYF; J gene: TRBJ2-3; clone size: .; V gene: TRBV10-1; D gene: TRBD2